This T cell receptor beta chain came from a study of shared clonotypes between healthy human individuals. Points from the study as a whole: Non-shared clonotypes displayed generation probabilities falling below those of clonotypes present in all four donors. Despite large depth, rarefaction showed incomplete sorted-subset sequencing. Naive CD4 clonotype sharing across a few donors was roughly 5%.

Germline CDR1 SEHNR, CDR2 FQNEAQ (reference sequence). The CDR3 extends over 17 amino acids. V lost 1 base to trimming and J lost 1 base, with 16 bases between them. About this clone itself: Its target is unknown.

CD45RO-negative CD8 cells positively selected for CCR7 made up the naive population, which excluded terminally differentiated effector memory CD45RA+ cells. The repertoire was sequenced with immunoSEQ multiplex PCR; TCRdb's copy has only in-frame clones and lacks some. The table records about 2.2 million clones, 93% of them present only once. The TCR sequence derives from a man aged 18 to 30 in good health. Some clones in this sample may be carry-over from other donors' samples. Sequenced material: naive CD8+ T cells from PBMCs. The chain recombines TRBV7-9 with TRBJ1-1, with TRBD1 as a possible D gene (5 bases). The CDR3 DNA is TGTGCCAGCAGCTTAGGTTTAGGGGTAAAGAAGAACACTGAAGCTTTCTTT. Translating it yields CASSLGLGVKKNTEAFF.